Listed here are 27 T cell receptor beta chains from one sample, sequenced in a study of shared clonotypes between healthy human individuals. Here immunoSEQ multiplex PCR was the method, and the copy in TCRdb shows in-frame clones only, minus some. In the table there are some 1,100,000 clones, 78% of which are singletons. The sequenced sample consisted of memory CD4+ T cells from PBMCs. Sample subset: CD45RA-negative fraction. These receptors all stem from a man between 18 and 35 years old in good health. Some clones in this sample may be carry-over from other donors' samples.

The rearrangement uses TRBV27 and TRBJ2-3; possibly TRBD2 for D (6 bases). Trimming removed 0 bases from V and 5 bases from J, with 18 bases in between. Looked up from germline, CDR1 is MNHEY and CDR2 is SMNVEV (reference sequence). The CDR3 covers 17 residues. Here the CDR3 DNA reads TGTGCCAGCAGTTTATCATTCGGGGGAGTTCTTCGAGATACGCAGTATTTT. It codes for CASSLSFGGVLRDTQYF.

This clone was seen a few times. The chain couples TRBV7-9 to TRBJ2-7; tentatively, D is TRBD1 or TRBD2 (5 bases each). The V end was cut by 5 bases, the J end by 6 bases, with 20 bases between. The V gene's germline CDR1 is SEHNR and CDR2 FQNEAQ (reference sequence). The CDR3 spans 15 residues. CDR3 nucleotides: TGTGCCAGCAGCCCCGGGACGGGGACGGTTCGCGAGCAGTACTTC. Translating it yields CASSPGTGTVREQYF.

The CDR3 DNA reads TGTGCCAGCAGCTTAGATGGCGGGGCGCCCACAGATACGCAGTATTTT. Translating it yields CASSLDGGAPTDTQYF. V is TRBV5-4 and J is TRBJ2-3, with D tentatively TRBD2 (6 bases). Germline V gene data show CDR1 as SGHNT and CDR2 as YYREEE (reference sequence). Trimming pared 2 bases from V and 2 bases from J, leaving 15 bases between. The CDR3 is made up of 16 amino acids.

The V and J genes are TRBV7-3 and TRBJ2-3, with D perhaps TRBD2 (6 bases). CDR1 is SGHTA and CDR2 is FQGTGA in the germline V gene. Trimming left V 3 bases short and J 3 bases short, with 10 bases between. This CDR3 has 14 amino acids. For the CDR3, the DNA is TGTGCCAGCAGCTTTCAGGGAGGAACAGATACGCAGTATTTT. Translated, it gives CASSFQGGTDTQYF.

As concerns this clone: Other DNA sequences in this specimen translate into the identical CDR3. The V gene is TRBV10-3, the J gene TRBJ2-3, with D unresolved. CDR3 length equals 13 residues. Germline CDR1 ENHRY, CDR2 SYGVKD. Trimming shortened V by 7 bases and J by 2 bases, and 10 bases separated the two germline ends. The CDR3 reads CAIKGPHTDTQYF. The CDR3 coding sequence is TGTGCCATCAAAGGGCCCCACACAGATACGCAGTATTTT.

The V gene is TRBV28, the J gene TRBJ1-2; a possible D gene is TRBD1 (5 bases). This CDR3 spans 15 amino acids. With 5 bases removed from V and 0 bases from J, the gap between germline ends came to 13 bases. CDR1 is MDHEN, CDR2 SYDVKM, per germline. This CDR3 is CASSMDTGANYGYTF. Here the CDR3 DNA reads TGTGCCAGCAGTATGGACACCGGAGCTAACTATGGCTACACCTTC.

The genes are TRBV28 and TRBJ2-1; D is perhaps TRBD2 (6 bases). The CDR3 is made up of 16 amino acids. The V end lost 5 bases, the J end lost 0 bases, and 14 bases lay between the germline ends. CDR1 MDHEN and CDR2 SYDVKM come from the germline V gene. The CDR3 sequence is CASSALAAPSYNEQFF. Here the CDR3 DNA reads TGTGCCAGCAGTGCCTTAGCGGCCCCCTCCTACAATGAGCAGTTCTTC.

The chain's CDR3 is CASSPRGGAPGNTIYF. CDR3 nucleotide sequence: TGTGCCAGCAGCCCCAGGGGGGGGGCGCCTGGAAACACCATATATTTT. The chain combines TRBV11-2 with TRBJ1-3; 7 nucleotides agree with TRBD1. In germline, CDR1 is SGHAT, CDR2 FQNNGV. The CDR3 is made up of 16 amino acids. V dropped 5 bases and J dropped 2; count of bases not matched to a gene: 9.

This chain uses TRBV4-1 with TRBJ2-7; 7 nucleotides line up with TRBD1. Germline CDR1 and CDR2: MGHRA and YSYEKL. The ends lost 2 bases at V and 3 bases at J; junction bases unmatched: 7. The CDR3 sequence is 15 residues long. The CDR3 loop is CASSQQDRPYYEQYF. CDR3 in DNA: TGCGCCAGCAGCCAACAGGACAGGCCCTACTACGAGCAGTACTTC.

The chain is built from TRBV11-3 and TRBJ2-5; TRBD2 aligns across 9 bases. V shed 1 base, J shed 4 bases, and the junction held 7 bases outside the gene matches. The germline CDR1 and CDR2 sequences are SGHNT and YENEEA. This CDR3 is 16 amino acids long. The CDR3 region has the DNA TGTGCCAGCAGCTTAGTTGGTAGCGGGAGCCCAGAGACCCAGTACTTC. Protein sequence: CASSLVGSGSPETQYF.

For this clone: One end of the junction fails to match germline, which may point to a read error. The chain recombines TRBV7-3 with TRBJ2-3; TRBD2 matches at 9 bases. The CDR3 covers 15 residues. Germline V gene sequence: CDR1 SGHTA, CDR2 FQGTGA. The CDR3: CASSSTGTSIDTQYF. For the CDR3, the DNA is TGTGCCAGCAGCTCTACCGGGACTAGCATAGATACGCAGTATTTT.

The chain uses TRBV5-1 and TRBJ2-3; D remains unclear. The ends were cut back, 0 bases at V and 4 bases at J, with 12 bases in the middle. The CDR3 runs to 15 residues. Germline V CDR1 and CDR2: SGHRS, YFSETQ. As DNA, the CDR3 is TGCGCCAGCAGCTTGGAGCCATTAGCCTCAGATACGCAGTATTTT. Translated, it gives CASSLEPLASDTQYF. Supplemented by reference TRBV5-1 and TRBJ2-3, the full variable domain reads KAGVTQTPRYLIKTRGQQVTLSCSPISGHRSVSWYQQTPGQGLQFLFEYFSETQRNKGNFPGRFSGRQFSNSRSEMNVSTLELGDSALYLCASSLEPLASDTQYFGPGTRLTVL.

The chain carries TRBV30 and TRBJ1-2, with 7 nucleotides matching TRBD1. Germline trimming cut 1 base from V and 7 bases from J; bases unmatched to any gene: 3. CDR1 and CDR2 from the germline V gene are GTSNPN and SVGIG (reference sequence). This CDR3 has 12 residues. The CDR3 loop reads CAWSANRGGYTF. The CDR3 DNA reads as TGTGCCTGGAGTGCAAACAGGGGTGGCTACACCTTC.

This chain links TRBV7-3 with TRBJ2-7, with 10 bases identical to TRBD1. The CDR3 has 16 amino acids. J gave up 0 bases and V 5 bases, and 7 bases lay outside the gene matches. Germline CDR1 is SGHTA and CDR2 is FQGTGA. CDR3 coding DNA: TGTGCCAGCAGCCAGACAGGGGGCGCGAGCTCCTACGAGCAGTACTTC. Protein product: CASSQTGGASSYEQYF.

J is TRBJ1-1 and V is TRBV6-5, with unresolved D. Germline assignment: CDR1 MNHEY and CDR2 SVGAGI. The CDR3 is 13 residues long. V was shortened by 10 bases and J by 8 bases, with 20 bases between the two germline ends. Here the CDR3 reads CAIRGNAEGEAFF. CDR3 nucleotide sequence: TGTGCCATCCGAGGTAACGCTGAGGGCGAAGCTTTCTTT.

The chain recombines TRBV6-5 with TRBJ2-5, with D perhaps assigned TRBD1 or TRBD2 (5 bases each). V was pared by 5 bases and J by 4 bases, with 17 bases between. The CDR3 is made up of 15 amino acids. In germline, CDR1 is MNHEY, CDR2 SVGAGI. This CDR3 reads CASSQPGRRRETQYF. In DNA form, the CDR3 reads TGTGCCAGCAGTCAACCGGGACGAAGAAGAGAGACCCAGTACTTC.

The chain recombines TRBV4-1 with TRBJ1-4, with 7 bases aligning to TRBD1. The CDR3 is 15 residues long. With 3 bases clipped from V and 4 bases from J, the junction kept 5 bases outside the gene matches. The germline V gene encodes CDR1 MGHRA and CDR2 YSYEKL. CDR3 bases: TGCGCCAGCAGCCAGGGAACAGGGGATAATGAAAAACTGTTTTTT. Its protein product is CASSQGTGDNEKLFF.

Comments on this clone: In the same sample, other DNA sequences code for this CDR3. J is TRBJ2-7 and V is TRBV5-1; D is ambiguous. The V and J ends lost 0 bases and 0 bases respectively, with 7 bases between them. The V gene's germline CDR1 is SGHRS and CDR2 YFSETQ. This CDR3 spans 14 amino acids. CDR3 DNA sequence: TGCGCCAGCAGCTTGGTGGGCGGCTCCTACGAGCAGTACTTC. As protein: CASSLVGGSYEQYF.

The J gene is TRBJ2-7, the V gene TRBV6-5; maybe TRBD2 (5 bases). CDR1 and CDR2 (germline): MNHEY, SVGAGI. The ends were cut back, 1 base at V and 6 bases at J, with 19 bases in the middle. The CDR3 runs 16 residues. CDR3 nucleotide sequence: TGTGCCAGCAGTTACTTCGGGATCGGAAAGAATCGCGAGCAGTACTTC. Its translation: CASSYFGIGKNREQYF.

The chain is built from TRBV15 and TRBJ2-5, with D possibly TRBD2 on 6 matching bases. Germline lookup yields CDR1 LNHNV and CDR2 YYDKDF (reference sequence). The CDR3 length is 19 residues. The V end lost 8 bases, the J end lost 1 base, and 29 bases lay between the germline ends. The CDR3 nucleotides read TGTGCCACCCCCACCCCGTACGTGGGGGGAGAGGAGGGCCAAGAGACCCAGTACTTC. It yields the protein CATPTPYVGGEEGQETQYF.

The CDR3 DNA reads as TGTGCCAGCAGTTACTACGGCTATCAAGAGACCCAGTACTTC. This codes for CASSYYGYQETQYF. This rearrangement joins TRBV6-5 to TRBJ2-5, with D hard to call. This CDR3 is 14 amino acids long. Germline CDR1 is MNHEY and CDR2 is SVGAGI. Trimming shortened V by 1 base and J by 2 bases, and 8 bases separated the two germline ends.

The J gene is TRBJ2-7, the V gene TRBV5-1; D unclear. The V end was cut by 4 bases, the J end by 6 bases, with 17 bases between. CDR1 SGHRS and CDR2 YFSETQ come from the germline V gene. There are 14 residues in the CDR3. The CDR3 DNA reads TGCGCCAGCAGCCTCACGACCCCTCCTGGCGAGCAGTACTTC. This translates into CASSLTTPPGEQYF.

V gene TRBV6-1 combines with J gene TRBJ2-7; 9 positions match TRBD1. The ends lost 7 bases at V and 3 bases at J; junction bases unmatched: 7. Germline CDR1 is MNHNS and CDR2 is SASEGT. The CDR3 sequence is 14 residues long. CDR3 region: CASNPGTGLYEQYF. CDR3 bases: TGTGCCAGCAACCCCGGGACAGGGCTCTACGAGCAGTACTTC.

This clone was counted once. V gene TRBV4-2 combines with J gene TRBJ1-4, with D unclear. The germline V and J ends were trimmed by 1 base and 8 bases, with 11 bases remaining between them. The CDR3 is 14 residues long. The germline V gene has CDR1 LGHNA and CDR2 YNFKEQ. The CDR3 is CASSQGRAGEKLFF. The CDR3 nucleotides are TGTGCCAGCAGCCAAGGACGCGCGGGGGAAAAACTGTTTTTT.

The chain joins TRBV5-5 to TRBJ1-2; weak D call: TRBD1 (6 bases). V was trimmed by 3 bases and J by 5 bases, leaving 17 bases between them. CDR1 and CDR2 from the germline V gene are SGHKS and YYEKEE (reference sequence). The CDR3 has 15 amino acids. The CDR3 nucleotides read TGTGCCAGCAGCTCAATCCGTGGCAGGGGATATGGCTACACCTTC. Protein: CASSSIRGRGYGYTF.

The V and J genes are TRBV30 and TRBJ2-5; possibly TRBD2 for D (5 bases). There are 14 residues in the CDR3. V was pared by 4 bases and J by 1 base, with 13 bases between. Germline V lookup: CDR1 GTSNPN, CDR2 SVGIG (reference sequence). The CDR3 is CAWTLAGFQETQYF. The CDR3 DNA reads as TGTGCCTGGACCCTAGCTGGTTTCCAAGAGACCCAGTACTTC.

This chain connects TRBV5-1 to TRBJ2-1; D possibly corresponds to TRBD2 (6 bases). The V gene's germline CDR1 is SGHRS and CDR2 YFSETQ. The V gene lost 4 bases and the J gene lost 5 bases, with 13 bases spanning the gap. The CDR3 length is 14 residues. CDR3 nucleotide sequence: TGCGCCAGCAGCCGGCGGGCGGGAAACAATGAGCAGTTCTTC. It specifies CASSRRAGNNEQFF.